The 22 T cell receptor beta chains below come from one sample, sequenced in a study of blood T cell repertoires in COVID-19. Using immunoSEQ multiplex PCR, the repertoire was profiled, and TCRdb retains in-frame clones only, with some absent. The sample lists around 230,000 clones, around 89% occurring once. The sequenced sample consisted of PBMCs or T cells enriched from blood (not recorded which). These receptors were obtained from a middle-aged woman with acute COVID-19.

This CDR3 is CASSTDSPENGYTF. The CDR3 nucleotides are TGTGCCAGCAGCACGGACAGCCCAGAGAATGGCTACACCTTC. The chain recombines TRBV6-2 or TRBV6-3 with TRBJ1-2, with D perhaps matching TRBD1 (6 bases). V gave up 6 bases and J gave up 6 bases, with 17 bases separating them. CDR1 is MNHEY, CDR2 SVGEGT, per germline. This CDR3 comprises 14 residues.

This sequence joins TRBV25-1 and TRBJ1-4; 10 bases are shared with TRBD1. Germline loops: CDR1 MGHDK, CDR2 SYGVNS. The CDR3 sequence is 14 residues long. With 6 bases clipped from V and 7 bases from J, the junction kept 5 bases outside the gene matches. This CDR3 reads CASSRQGASEKLFF. The CDR3 DNA reads as TGTGCCAGCAGCAGACAGGGGGCGTCTGAAAAACTGTTTTTT.

The chain links TRBV6-1 to TRBJ2-2; D unresolved. The V gene's germline CDR1 is MNHNS and CDR2 SASEGT. Trimming pared 2 bases from V and 4 bases from J, leaving 8 bases between. The CDR3 runs to 14 residues. The CDR3 protein is CASSEQAFTGELFF. In nucleotides, the CDR3 is TGTGCCAGCAGTGAACAAGCCTTCACCGGGGAGCTGTTTTTT.

This clone has a handful of counts. The rearrangement uses TRBV30 and TRBJ1-1; D gene unclear. The V gene's germline CDR1 is GTSNPN and CDR2 SVGIG (reference sequence). With 0 bases removed from V and 3 bases from J, the gap between germline ends came to 11 bases. The CDR3 length is 14 residues. The CDR3 bases are TGTGCCTGGAGTGTTGGGTGGAGGGACACTGAAGCTTTCTTT. As protein: CAWSVGWRDTEAFF.

The gene calls are TRBV25-1 and TRBJ2-2; 8 bases map to TRBD1. J was trimmed by 7 bases and V by 4 bases; bases with no gene match: 8. The CDR3 has 15 residues. Germline V lookup: CDR1 MGHDK, CDR2 SYGVNS. CDR3 in DNA: TGTGCCAGCAGTGGATTGGACAGGGTTAACGGGGAGCTGTTTTTT. Protein product: CASSGLDRVNGELFF.

This sequence joins TRBV27 and TRBJ1-6; 9 bases fit TRBD1. Germline V gene data show CDR1 as MNHEY and CDR2 as SMNVEV (reference sequence). The CDR3 spans 18 residues. Unmatched junction bases numbered 9, after V lost 3 bases and J lost 3 bases. Written as DNA, the CDR3 is TGTGCCAGCAGTTTGGACAGGGGAAGCGGAATCTATAATTCACCCCTCCACTTT. Encoded protein: CASSLDRGSGIYNSPLHF.

With regard to this clone: The germline gene is not matched at one end of the junction; a read error may be the cause. The chain combines TRBV3-1 (or the pseudogene TRBV3-2) with TRBJ2-6; 11 positions match TRBD1. In germline, CDR1 is LGHDT, CDR2 YNNKEL (reference sequence). CDR3 length equals 14 residues. The CDR3, as DNA: TGTGCCAGCAGCGAAACCGGGACAGGGGGGTTAATCCGTTTC. This encodes CASSETGTGGLIRF.

This chain joins TRBV7-2 and TRBJ1-3; D is unclear. The V and J ends lost 3 bases and 2 bases respectively, with 5 bases between them. The V gene's germline CDR1 is SGHTA and CDR2 FQGNSA. The CDR3 runs to 13 residues. CDR3 loop: CASSFEAGNTIYF. In DNA, the CDR3 is TGTGCCAGCAGCTTCGAGGCTGGAAACACCATATATTTT.

J is TRBJ2-1 and V is TRBV5-4, with TRBD2 matching 9 bases. The CDR3 runs 15 residues. CDR1 and CDR2 from the germline V gene are SGHNT and YYREEE (reference sequence). Losses at the gene ends were 1 base for V and 4 bases for J; bases not matched to a gene: 3. The CDR3 sequence is CASSLSSGGYNEQFF. The CDR3 coding sequence is TGTGCCAGCAGCTTGAGTAGCGGGGGATACAATGAGCAGTTCTTC.

This chain joins TRBV7-2 and TRBJ1-4, with 7 bases identical to TRBD1. Germline V gives CDR1 SGHTA, CDR2 FQGNSA. The CDR3 is 14 amino acids. Trimming cost V 6 bases and J 8 bases; bases outside gene matches: 9. CDR3 protein: CASRPGTDQEKLFF. Here the CDR3 DNA reads TGTGCCAGCAGACCCGGGACAGATCAGGAAAAACTGTTTTTT. Complete variable domain (other parts from reference TRBV7-2 and TRBJ1-4): GAGVSQSPSNKVTEKGKDVELRCDPISGHTALYWYRQSLGQGLEFLIYFQGNSAPDKSGLPSDRFSAERTGGSVSTLTIQRTQQEDSAVYLCASRPGTDQEKLFFGSGTQLSVL.

V is TRBV2 and J is TRBJ2-7; maybe TRBD2 (6 bases). Per the germline V gene, CDR1 is SNHLY and CDR2 is FYNNEI. V lost 3 bases to trimming and J lost 3 bases, with 6 bases between them. The CDR3 covers 12 residues. The CDR3 bases are TGTGCCAGCAGTGAGCGGGGCTACGAGCAGTACTTC. Its translation is CASSERGYEQYF.

The chain has TRBV6-5 and TRBJ1-3; D ambiguous. In germline, CDR1 is MNHEY, CDR2 SVGAGI. Trimming removed 10 bases from V and 2 bases from J, with 15 bases in between. The CDR3 length is 14 residues. CDR3 residues: CATLGLYTGNTIYF. The CDR3 nucleotides read TGTGCCACCTTGGGCCTGTACACTGGAAACACCATATATTTT.

The V gene is TRBV5-1, the J gene TRBJ2-2; 13 nucleotides align to TRBD2. The CDR3 extends over 19 amino acids. V lost 1 base to trimming and J lost 0 bases; unmatched junction nucleotides: 6. Germline V gives CDR1 SGHRS, CDR2 YFSETQ. The CDR3 nucleotides are TGCGCCAGCAGCTTGAAGGTACTAGCGGGAGGGCCGAACACCGGGGAGCTGTTTTTT. Translation gives CASSLKVLAGGPNTGELFF.

The CDR3 sequence is CASSEEGARNHQPQHF. In DNA form, the CDR3 reads TGTGCCAGCAGTGAAGAAGGGGCCCGCAACCATCAGCCCCAGCATTTT. The chain employs TRBV2 and TRBJ1-5, with D maybe TRBD1 (5 bases). Germline assignment: CDR1 SNHLY and CDR2 FYNNEI. V lost 1 base, J lost 5 bases, and 15 bases lay in between. The CDR3 loop spans 16 amino acids. Using reference TRBV2 and TRBJ1-5 for the parts outside the CDR3, the full variable domain is EPEVTQTPSHQVTQMGQEVILRCVPISNHLYFYWYRQILGQKVEFLVSFYNNEISEKSEIFDDQFSVERPDGSNFTLKIRSTKLEDSAMYFCASSEEGARNHQPQHFGDGTRLSIL.

CDR3 nucleotides: TGTGCCAGCAGCTTAGCCGCGGTCGATCGTACAGGGAACTATGGCTACACCTTC. Residues: CASSLAAVDRTGNYGYTF. The rearrangement uses TRBV7-2 and TRBJ1-2, with a weak D call TRBD1 (6 bases). The CDR3 is 18 amino acids. Germline assignment: CDR1 SGHTA and CDR2 FQGNSA. V was shortened by 0 bases and J by 2 bases, with 19 bases between the two germline ends.

V is TRBV6-1 and J is TRBJ2-1; 9 bases agree with TRBD1. The CDR3 runs to 14 residues. V lost 3 bases and J lost 6; bases outside the gene matches: 3. CDR1 is MNHNS and CDR2 is SASEGT in the germline V gene. Here the CDR3 reads CASSDGTGSNEQFF. The CDR3 DNA is TGTGCCAGCAGTGACGGGACAGGGAGCAATGAGCAGTTCTTC.

This chain connects TRBV7-2 to TRBJ1-3; D is perhaps TRBD1 (5 bases). V was pared by 1 base and J by 4 bases, with 5 bases between. CDR3 length: 13 residues. CDR1 is SGHTA and CDR2 is FQGNSA in the germline V gene. The CDR3 sequence: CASSLEGGNTIYF. In DNA, the CDR3 is TGTGCCAGCAGCTTAGAGGGGGGAAACACCATATATTTT.

The V gene is TRBV7-6, the J gene TRBJ2-1; D possibly corresponds to TRBD1 (5 bases). With 5 bases removed from V and 9 bases from J, the gap between germline ends came to 20 bases. The CDR3 is 15 amino acids. Germline V gives CDR1 SGHVS, CDR2 FNYEAQ. This chain's CDR3 is CASSLDPGSVPEQFF. Here the CDR3 DNA reads TGTGCCAGCAGCCTTGACCCAGGGTCGGTTCCTGAGCAGTTCTTC. Looking up the rest from reference TRBV7-6 and TRBJ2-1 gives the full variable domain: GAGVSQSPRYKVTKRGQDVALRCDPISGHVSLYWYRQALGQGPEFLTYFNYEAQQDKSGLPNDRFSAERPEGSISTLTIQRTEQRDSAMYRCASSLDPGSVPEQFFGPGTRLTVL.

V gene TRBV25-1 combines with J gene TRBJ1-6; possible D gene TRBD1, 5 bases. This CDR3 region has 15 residues. V lost 1 base and J 9 bases, leaving 13 bases between the germline ends. The germline CDR1 and CDR2 sequences are MGHDK and SYGVNS. CDR3 bases: TGTGCCAGCAGTGAATTAGACAGTTTTGGTTCACCCCTCCACTTT. Translating gives CASSELDSFGSPLHF.

This clone was counted once. The gene calls are TRBV4-3 and TRBJ2-1; 12 bases fit TRBD2. The CDR3 contains 16 residues. CDR1 and CDR2 (germline): LGHNA, YSLEER. V was clipped by 0 bases and J by 11 bases; unmatched bases: 8. In DNA form, the CDR3 reads TGCGCCAGCAGCCAAGATCGCCTAGCGGGGGGGGAGAAGCAGTTCTTC. Its protein product is CASSQDRLAGGEKQFF.

The rearrangement joins TRBV4-3 to TRBJ1-1; D might be TRBD1 (6 bases). CDR3 length equals 15 residues. Germline assignment: CDR1 LGHNA and CDR2 YSLEER. Trimming pared 2 bases from V and 2 bases from J, leaving 12 bases between. CDR3 bases: TGCGCCAGCAGCCAATACAGGGATTTTAACACTGAAGCTTTCTTT. Protein product: CASSQYRDFNTEAFF.

This sequence joins TRBV18 and TRBJ2-7, with 8 bases lining up with TRBD2. The CDR3 totals 16 residues. CDR1 and CDR2 (germline): KGHSH, LQKENI. J lost 2 bases, V lost 4 bases, and 10 bases had no gene match. CDR3 sequence (DNA): TGTGCCAGCTCACAAGGTCATACTAGCGGCCCCTACGAGCAGTACGTC. This codes for CASSQGHTSGPYEQYV.